Below are 8 T cell receptor beta chains sequenced from a single sample in a study of blood T cells in healthy people across ages. Primers used in a second PCR of about 6 to 11 cycles were a sample-barcoded 5' primer and a J-beta primer mix. TCRdb called the 5' RACE reads again in MiXCR, with one record for every CDR3 protein. The sample holds about 680,000 distinct CDR3 sequences, over 45% seen once. Sequenced input: blood. All receptors derive from a woman in her fifties or sixties in good health.

The V and J genes are TRBV29-1 and TRBJ1-4; weak D call: TRBD1 (5 bases). The CDR3 contains 14 residues. Germline V gene sequence: CDR1 SQVTM, CDR2 ANQGSEA. The germline V and J ends were trimmed by 4 bases and 5 bases, with 14 bases remaining between them. CDR3 sequence: CSVVEGPGNEKLFF. The CDR3 bases are TGCAGCGTTGTGGAGGGGCCAGGGAATGAAAAACTGTTTTTT. Combining the CDR3 with reference TRBV29-1 and TRBJ1-4 gives the whole variable domain SAVISQKPSRDICQRGTSLTIQCQVDSQVTMMFWYRQQPGQSLTLIATANQGSEATYESGFVIDKFPISRPNLTFSTLTVSNMSPEDSSIYLCSVVEGPGNEKLFFGSGTQLSVL.

The chain couples TRBV18 to TRBJ2-7; the match to TRBD2 covers 7 bases. V trimming: 3 bases; J trimming: 0 bases; junction bases outside the gene matches: 8. The CDR3 runs to 16 residues. Germline V lookup: CDR1 KGHSH, CDR2 LQKENI. The CDR3 DNA sequence: TGTGCCAGCTCACCTCCTAGCGGCTTGAGCTCCTACGAGCAGTACTTC. Encoded protein: CASSPPSGLSSYEQYF. The whole variable domain, remainder taken from reference TRBV18 and TRBJ2-7, is NAGVMQNPRHLVRRRGQEARLRCSPMKGHSHVYWYRQLPEEGLKFMVYLQKENIIDESGMPKERFSAEFPKEGPSILRIQQVVRGDSAAYFCASSPPSGLSSYEQYFGPGTRLTVT.

V and J are TRBV12-3 or TRBV12-4 and TRBJ1-2; D is uncertain. The CDR3 has 13 residues. With 1 base removed from V and 8 bases from J, the gap between germline ends came to 11 bases. The CDR3 loop is CASSLVPFGGYTF. Written as DNA, the CDR3 is TGTGCCAGCAGTTTAGTGCCGTTTGGGGGCTACACCTTC.

A remark on this clonotype: One junction end disagrees with the germline gene, perhaps due to a read error. This sequence joins TRBV7-2 and TRBJ2-5; 9 bases match TRBD1. Germline V lookup: CDR1 SGHTA, CDR2 FQGNSA. The CDR3 runs 17 residues. For the CDR3, the DNA is TGTGCCAGCAGCTCCAGTGGGAAACAGGGGGCGTGGGAGACCCGGTACTTC. This translates into CASSSSGKQGAWETRYF. Complete variable domain (other parts from reference TRBV7-2 and TRBJ2-5): GAGVSQSPSNKVTEKGKDVELRCDPISGHTALYWYRQSLGQGLEFLIYFQGNSAPDKSGLPSDRFSAERTGGSVSTLTIQRTQQEDSAVYLCASSSSGKQGAWETRYFGPGTRLLVL.

This clonotype was counted a few times. The chain employs TRBV7-2 and TRBJ2-7, with unresolved D. V lost 3 bases and J 0 bases, leaving 15 bases between the germline ends. CDR3 size: 16 residues. Looked up from germline, CDR1 is SGHTA and CDR2 is FQGNSA. The CDR3 DNA sequence: TGTGCCAGCAGCTTCCCCCCCGGCGGTAGCTCCTACGAGCAGTACTTC. Amino acid sequence: CASSFPPGGSSYEQYF.

The chain recombines TRBV28 with TRBJ2-1; 7 bases agree with TRBD1. The junction had 7 bases not matched to a gene; V was cut back by 3 bases and J by 5 bases. Germline V lookup: CDR1 MDHEN, CDR2 SYDVKM. This CDR3 is built from 15 residues. CDR3 amino acids: CASSFADRVNNEQFF. DNA for the CDR3: TGTGCCAGCAGTTTTGCAGACAGGGTTAACAATGAGCAGTTCTTC. Drawing the rest from reference TRBV28 and TRBJ2-1, the complete variable domain is DVKVTQSSRYLVKRTGEKVFLECVQDMDHENMFWYRQDPGLGLRLIYFSYDVKMKEKGDIPEGYSVSREKKERFSLILESASTNQTSMYLCASSFADRVNNEQFFGPGTRLTVL.

As for this clonotype: Its ends do not fully match the called genes, so a read error is possible. The CDR3 protein is CAGSSRTNEKLFF. CDR3 nucleotide sequence: TGTGCCGGCAGCTCTCGAACTAATGAAAAACTGTTTTTT. The rearrangement uses TRBV7-6 and TRBJ1-4; the D is unclear. This CDR3 is built from 13 residues. Germline V gene lookup returns CDR1 SGHVS and CDR2 FNYEAQ.

In its sample, this clonotype was seen a few times. V and J are TRBV2 and TRBJ2-5, with unresolved D. There are 13 residues in the CDR3. The ends were cut back, 7 bases at V and 5 bases at J, with 14 bases in the middle. The germline CDR1 and CDR2 sequences are SNHLY and FYNNEI. CDR3 nucleotides: TGTGCCAGCAACCCAGAAGTAGGGGAGACCCAGTACTTC. It codes for CASNPEVGETQYF.